The entry below gives a single T cell receptor beta chain sequence along with its context. This sample was taken from a study of blood T cell repertoires in COVID-19. Across the whole study: The study drew acute and convalescent COVID-19 samples from the United States, Italy and Spain. The analysed material was cDNA or gDNA that came from T cells, B-cell-depleted T cells, or PBMCs.

TCRdb's copy holds only in-frame clones and misses some; the assay was immunoSEQ multiplex PCR. Of about 62,000 clones listed, roughly 84% are singletons. CDR3 length: 14 residues. From germline, CDR1 is SGHTS and CDR2 YDEGEE. Trimming at V came to 0 bases and at J to 3 bases, leaving 2 bases not matched to a gene. This receptor was obtained from a woman of 80 years or more with active or convalescent COVID-19. Sample: peripheral blood. This sequence joins TRBV5-8 and TRBJ2-7; 8 bases map to TRBD1. Written as DNA, the CDR3 is TGTGCCAGCAGCTTGGGAACAGGGGGCTACGAGCAGTACTTC. This translates into CASSLGTGGYEQYF. Together with reference TRBV5-8 and TRBJ2-7, the CDR3 gives the full variable domain: EAGVTQSPTHLIKTRGQQATLRCSPISGHTSVYWYQQALGLGLQFLLWYDEGEERNRGNFPPRFSGRQFPNYSSELNVNALELEDSALYLCASSLGTGGYEQYFGPGTRLTVT.